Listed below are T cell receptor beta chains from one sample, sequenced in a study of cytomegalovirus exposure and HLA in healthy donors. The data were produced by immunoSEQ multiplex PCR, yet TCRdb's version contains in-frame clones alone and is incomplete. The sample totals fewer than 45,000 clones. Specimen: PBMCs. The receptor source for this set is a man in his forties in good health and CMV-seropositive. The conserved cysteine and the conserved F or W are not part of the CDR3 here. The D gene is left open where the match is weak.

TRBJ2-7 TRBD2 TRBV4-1 ASSHPGLAGGEQY
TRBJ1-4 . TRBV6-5 ASSYQPGQGIDKLF
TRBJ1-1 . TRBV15 ATSPQGGLGNAEAF
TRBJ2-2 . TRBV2 ASSVRQANTGELF
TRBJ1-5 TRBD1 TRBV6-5 ASSGTGGLNQPQH
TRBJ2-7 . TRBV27 ATLRQGSYEQY
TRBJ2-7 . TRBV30 AWGGANSYEQY
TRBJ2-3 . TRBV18 ASSSQGDTQY
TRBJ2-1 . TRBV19 ATRGGERSYNEQF
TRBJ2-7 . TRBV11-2 ASSLDARAYEQY
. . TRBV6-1 ASTVSKYEQY
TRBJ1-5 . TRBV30 AWSVDGGSNQPQH
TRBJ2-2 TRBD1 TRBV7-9 ASRHDRGQDGELF
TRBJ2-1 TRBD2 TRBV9 ASSPRLNSGNWVAQF
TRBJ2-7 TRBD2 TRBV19 ASSSSLAASSYEQY
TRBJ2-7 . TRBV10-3 AISGDFGERGEQY
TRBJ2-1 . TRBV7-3 ASSPRSGNNEQF
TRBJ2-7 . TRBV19 ASSISASQRYEQY
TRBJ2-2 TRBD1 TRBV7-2 ASSLAQPGTGAGELF
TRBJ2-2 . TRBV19 ASSPTGGDTGELF
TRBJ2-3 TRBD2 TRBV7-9 ASSDERGRSDTQY
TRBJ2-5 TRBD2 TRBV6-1 ASTLQTGRETQY
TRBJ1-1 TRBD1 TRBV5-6 ASSWGGTGGTEAF
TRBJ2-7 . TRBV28 ASVGRPLEQY
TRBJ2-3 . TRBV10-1 ASMSGGKDTQY
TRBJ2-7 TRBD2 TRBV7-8 ASGSLQY
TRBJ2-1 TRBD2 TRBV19 ASSNLRSTERLAGGPEQF
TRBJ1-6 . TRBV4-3 ASSLNTHSYNSPLH
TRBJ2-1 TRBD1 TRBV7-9 ASSAGQGWDEQF
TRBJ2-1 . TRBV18 ASSPWEATTESGEQF
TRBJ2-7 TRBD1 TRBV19 ASTPGGQGYEQY
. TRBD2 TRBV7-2 ASSLALAGVSYEQY
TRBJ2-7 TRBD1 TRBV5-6 ASSSGTGVIYEQY
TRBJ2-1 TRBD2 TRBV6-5 ASNGLVGGEQF
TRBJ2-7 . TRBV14 ASSQQTGNEQY
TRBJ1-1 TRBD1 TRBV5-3 ARRRDS
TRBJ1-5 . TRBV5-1 ASSFGSNQPQH
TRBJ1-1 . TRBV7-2 ASSSRGRVMNTEAF
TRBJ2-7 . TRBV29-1 SVEGGREQY
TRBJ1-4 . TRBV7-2 ASSQERVGGEKLF
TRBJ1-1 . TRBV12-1 ASSFADREGTEAF
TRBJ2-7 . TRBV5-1 ASSLAGPGHPSSYEQY
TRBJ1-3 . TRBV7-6 ASSSPGTNGNTIY
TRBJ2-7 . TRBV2 ASTPGGKRSYEQY
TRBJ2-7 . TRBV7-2 ASSFNLIQGKEQY
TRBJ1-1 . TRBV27 ASRIGEDTEAF
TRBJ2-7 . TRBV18 ASSPRAREEQY
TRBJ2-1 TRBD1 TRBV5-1 ASSLEGTDYNEQF
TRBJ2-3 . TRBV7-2 ASSLTGPNTDTQY
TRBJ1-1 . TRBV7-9 ASSFIDRRNTEAF
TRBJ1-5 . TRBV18 ASSLGSNQPQH
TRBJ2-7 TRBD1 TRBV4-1 ASSQGSGTAYEQY
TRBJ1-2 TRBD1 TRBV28 ASSYTGGREGYT
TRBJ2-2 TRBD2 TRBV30 AWSVAGAGELF
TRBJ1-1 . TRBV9 ASSVDSLNTEAF
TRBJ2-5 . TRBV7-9 ASSLVRATEETQY